Listed here are 23 T cell receptor beta chains from one sample, sequenced in a study of HIV-infected patients and healthy controls. cDNA was made from about 480 ng RNA using alpha and beta constant primers. Separate chain-specific third strand synthesis with multiplexing indices produced the alpha and beta libraries. Via MiXCR, TCRdb re-called the 5' RACE reads, giving one row per CDR3 protein. The data contain 9,400 or so distinct CDR3 sequences, 7.5% to 9.5% of them singletons. Roughly three months, about 14 weeks, into antiretroviral therapy, follow-up blood was collected. All unsorted peripheral T cells were captured because whole blood was used without fractionation. Sample: blood, taken during antiretroviral therapy. These receptors were taken from an adult with HIV infection.

V is TRBV27 and J is TRBJ2-1; either TRBD1 or TRBD2 may supply D (5 bases each). Germline V lookup: CDR1 MNHEY, CDR2 SMNVEV (reference sequence). CDR3 length: 13 residues. V lost 6 bases and J lost 9, with 15 bases in between. For the CDR3, the DNA is TGTGCCAGCAGCCAGACCCCAGGGACTGAGCAGTTCTTC. It translates to CASSQTPGTEQFF.

By share of the sample, this clonotype is medium-sized. The rearrangement uses TRBV10-3 and TRBJ1-1, with unresolved D. V dropped 3 bases and J dropped 3 bases, with 14 bases sitting between them. Per the germline V gene, CDR1 is ENHRY and CDR2 is SYGVKD. CDR3 length equals 15 residues. The DNA for the CDR3 is TGTGCCATCAGTGACTTTGGCACCCGGGACACTGAAGCTTTCTTT. Residues: CAISDFGTRDTEAFF.

In its sample, this clonotype is medium-sized (0.01 to 0.1%). The genes are TRBV30 and TRBJ1-5; D is perhaps TRBD1 (5 bases). Trimming shortened V by 2 bases and J by 0 bases, and 11 bases separated the two germline ends. The CDR3 totals 15 residues. Germline lookup yields CDR1 GTSNPN and CDR2 SVGIG (reference sequence). CDR3 sequence reads: CAWSKRGYSNQPQHF. In DNA, the CDR3 is TGTGCCTGGAGTAAGAGGGGTTATAGCAATCAGCCCCAGCATTTT.

This chain joins TRBV7-9 and TRBJ2-3; D gene uncertain. The CDR3 loop spans 13 amino acids. Germline values: CDR1 SEHNR, CDR2 FQNEAQ (reference sequence). V lost 5 bases, J lost 2 bases, and 8 bases lay in between. As DNA, the CDR3 is TGTGCCAGCAGCCCTATGGACACAGATACGCAGTATTTT. Translating gives CASSPMDTDTQYF.

There are many counts of this clonotype. The chain links TRBV5-5 to TRBJ2-7; 7 nucleotides agree with TRBD2. CDR1 is SGHKS, CDR2 YYEKEE, per germline (reference sequence). V dropped 4 bases and J dropped 7; count of bases not matched to a gene: 14. The CDR3 extends over 15 amino acids. CDR3 coding DNA: TGTGCCAGCAGCCCAGGGAGGGGCCCCGGAAGGGAGCAGTACGTC. This encodes CASSPGRGPGREQYV.

Judged by abundance, this clonotype is medium-sized (0.01 to 0.1%). The V gene is TRBV20-1, the J gene TRBJ2-7; TRBD1 matches at 7 bases. The CDR3 is 13 residues long. The V gene's germline CDR1 is DFQATT and CDR2 SNEGSKA (reference sequence). V lost 6 bases and J lost 2; bases outside the gene matches: 7. This CDR3 reads CSARQGLAYEQYF. The DNA for the CDR3 is TGCAGTGCGAGACAGGGCCTGGCCTACGAGCAGTACTTC.

Concerning this clonotype: A much larger clone is a single base away; this may be a read error. The gene calls are TRBV10-3 and TRBJ2-3; maybe TRBD2 (5 bases). The germline CDR1 and CDR2 sequences are ENHRY and SYGVKD. The V and J ends lost 7 bases and 0 bases respectively, with 14 bases between them. CDR3 length: 15 residues. In DNA, the CDR3 is TGTGCCATCAATGGAGGCGGGTTCAGCACAGATACGCAGTATTTT. It codes for CAINGGGFSTDTQYF.

This clonotype turned up a few times. The chain has TRBV4-2 and TRBJ2-7; possibly TRBD2 for D (6 bases). The CDR3 totals 15 residues. In germline, CDR1 is LGHNA, CDR2 YNFKEQ. Trimming left V 0 bases short and J 3 bases short, with 12 bases between. CDR3 residues: CASSQDLASFYEQYF. The CDR3 DNA is TGTGCCAGCAGCCAAGACCTAGCGAGCTTCTACGAGCAGTACTTC.

This clonotype rates as medium-sized. The rearrangement links TRBV4-1 to TRBJ1-2; TRBD1 is a possible D gene (5 bases). CDR3 length equals 15 residues. The V end lost 4 bases, the J end lost 4 bases, and 16 bases lay between the germline ends. From germline, CDR1 is MGHRA and CDR2 YSYEKL. The DNA for the CDR3 is TGCGCCAGCAGCCCCCCTCGGAGGGGAAGCTATGGCTACACCTTC. Translating gives CASSPPRRGSYGYTF.

The CDR3 DNA reads as TGTGCCAGCGAAATGGGCTCGGGGGAAAAACTGTTTTTT. Its translation: CASEMGSGEKLFF. The V call is TRBV2, the J call TRBJ1-4, with D uncertain. The germline V and J ends were trimmed by 8 bases and 8 bases, with 15 bases remaining between them. This CDR3 is 13 amino acids long. The germline CDR1 and CDR2 sequences are SNHLY and FYNNEI. Drawing the rest from reference TRBV2 and TRBJ1-4, the complete variable domain is EPEVTQTPSHQVTQMGQEVILRCVPISNHLYFYWYRQILGQKVEFLVSFYNNEISEKSEIFDDQFSVERPDGSNFTLKIRSTKLEDSAMYFCASEMGSGEKLFFGSGTQLSVL.

The chain employs TRBV7-9 and TRBJ2-2, with D possibly called TRBD1 or TRBD2 (6 bases each). V lost 5 bases and J 0 bases, leaving 16 bases between the germline ends. Looked up from germline, CDR1 is SEHNR and CDR2 is FQNEAQ (reference sequence). The CDR3 loop spans 17 amino acids. The CDR3 DNA sequence: TGTGCCAGCAGCCCCGGGCCGGGGGCATCGAACACCGGGGAGCTGTTTTTT. It codes for CASSPGPGASNTGELFF.

The chain carries TRBV5-1 and TRBJ1-3, with TRBD1 as a possible D gene (5 bases). Germline loops: CDR1 SGHRS, CDR2 YFSETQ. V lost 4 bases and J lost 2, with 13 bases in between. The CDR3 sequence is 15 residues long. CDR3 sequence reads: CASSSGTVAGNTIYF. The CDR3 bases are TGCGCCAGCAGCAGTGGGACCGTCGCTGGAAACACCATATATTTT.

This clonotype was seen ten or more times. V is TRBV27 and J is TRBJ1-6; no definite D call. The CDR3 length is 16 residues. The V gene lost 3 bases and the J gene lost 6 bases, with 15 bases spanning the gap. Germline CDR1 MNHEY, CDR2 SMNVEV (reference sequence). CDR3 amino acids: CASSFTLPGGNSPLHF. The CDR3 nucleotides are TGTGCCAGCAGTTTTACCCTTCCGGGTGGTAATTCACCCCTCCACTTT.

This clonotype appeared many times. This rearrangement joins TRBV11-1 to TRBJ1-1; TRBD1 matches at 10 bases. The CDR3 runs to 15 residues. V shed 2 bases and J 5 bases; nucleotides not matched to a gene: 5. Germline V gene data show CDR1 as SGHAT and CDR2 as FQDESV (reference sequence). CDR3 in DNA: TGTGCCAGCAGCTTATCCGGGACAGGGGTAACTGAAGCTTTCTTT. This sequence encodes CASSLSGTGVTEAFF.

This chain joins TRBV2 and TRBJ2-5, with TRBD1 matching 8 bases. The CDR3 length is 15 residues. J was trimmed by 2 bases and V by 6 bases; bases with no gene match: 8. Germline CDR1 is SNHLY and CDR2 is FYNNEI. CDR3 coding DNA: TGTGCCAGCAGGGAACCGGGACAGGAACAAGAGACCCAGTACTTC. This gives the protein CASREPGQEQETQYF.

By share of the sample, this clonotype is medium-sized. The CDR3: CASSLDLGQGANEQFF. The CDR3 DNA is TGCGCCAGCAGCTTGGATTTGGGTCAGGGGGCAAATGAGCAGTTCTTC. V is TRBV5-1 and J is TRBJ2-1; TRBD1 agrees at 8 bases. The CDR3 has 16 residues. Losses at the gene ends were 0 bases for V and 7 bases for J; bases not matched to a gene: 9. Germline CDR1 SGHRS, CDR2 YFSETQ.

The J gene is TRBJ2-7, the V gene TRBV6-1; the D gene is possibly TRBD1 (6 bases). Germline CDR1 MNHNS, CDR2 SASEGT. V was cut by 1 base and J by 2 bases, with 12 bases left in between. The CDR3 loop spans 15 amino acids. The CDR3 DNA reads as TGTGCCAGCAGTGAAGATCCAGGGGCGCCCTACGAGCAGTACGTC. Translation gives CASSEDPGAPYEQYV.

By proportion, this clonotype is medium-sized. CDR3 protein: CASSLAGGPNEQFF. CDR3 in DNA: TGTGCCAGCAGTTTAGCGGGAGGGCCGAATGAGCAGTTCTTC. The chain has TRBV6-5 and TRBJ2-1, with 11 bases aligning to TRBD2. Trimming removed 4 bases from V and 7 bases from J; junction bases left unmatched: 3. Germline V gives CDR1 MNHEY, CDR2 SVGAGI. The CDR3 is 14 residues long.

This clonotype showed up many times. Sequence at one end of the junction differs from germline and may be a read error. The chain has TRBV7-3 and TRBJ1-1; possibly TRBD1 for D (5 bases). Germline V CDR1 and CDR2: SGHTA, FQGTGA. This CDR3 has 14 amino acids. CDR3: CASSLRGGNAEAFF. The CDR3 DNA sequence: TGTGCCAGCAGCTTGAGGGGTGGGAACGCTGAAGCTTTCTTT.

Sample share makes this clonotype medium-sized. This sequence joins TRBV2 and TRBJ2-7; D is perhaps TRBD1 (5 bases). Germline V gives CDR1 SNHLY, CDR2 FYNNEI. This CDR3 has 13 amino acids. The ends were cut back, 3 bases at V and 6 bases at J, with 12 bases in the middle. CDR3 loop: CASSEIRGFEQYV. The CDR3 region has the DNA TGTGCCAGCAGTGAGATTAGGGGTTTCGAGCAGTACGTC.

This clonotype is medium-sized by share. The chain combines TRBV20-1 with TRBJ2-7; 8 positions agree with TRBD2. CDR3 size: 13 residues. V shed 3 bases, J shed 4 bases, and the junction held 5 bases outside the gene matches. CDR1 and CDR2 from the germline V gene are DFQATT and SNEGSKA (reference sequence). The CDR3 DNA reads TGCAGTGCTAGGTCGCCTAGCGGGTACGAGCAGTACGTC. This sequence encodes CSARSPSGYEQYV.

This clonotype was counted at least ten times. The gene calls are TRBV29-1 and TRBJ2-7, with TRBD2 identical over 8 bases. J lost 2 bases, V lost 7 bases, and 10 bases had no gene match. The CDR3 is 14 amino acids. CDR1 is SQVTM, CDR2 ANQGSEA, per germline. CDR3 bases: TGCAGCGCTCGGGCGGGGGGAACCACCTACGAGCAGTACTTC. The encoded protein is CSARAGGTTYEQYF.

This clonotype was counted ten times or more. V and J are TRBV24-1 and TRBJ2-1; D may be TRBD1 (6 bases). V lost 4 bases to trimming and J lost 2 bases, with 11 bases between them. The CDR3 length is 15 residues. Germline V gene lookup returns CDR1 KGHDR and CDR2 SFDVKD. The CDR3 spells CATSEQTGAYNEQFF. The CDR3 DNA is TGTGCCACCAGTGAACAGACAGGTGCCTACAATGAGCAGTTCTTC.